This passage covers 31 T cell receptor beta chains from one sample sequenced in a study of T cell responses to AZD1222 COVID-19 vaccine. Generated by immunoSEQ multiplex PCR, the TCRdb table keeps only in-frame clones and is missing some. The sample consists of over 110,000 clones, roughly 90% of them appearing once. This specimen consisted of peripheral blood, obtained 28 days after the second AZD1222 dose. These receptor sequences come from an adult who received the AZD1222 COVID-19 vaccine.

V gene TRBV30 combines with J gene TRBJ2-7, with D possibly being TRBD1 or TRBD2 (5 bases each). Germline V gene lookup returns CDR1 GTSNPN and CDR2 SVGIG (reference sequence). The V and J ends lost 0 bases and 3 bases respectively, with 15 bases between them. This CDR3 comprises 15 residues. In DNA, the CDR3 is TGTGCCTGGAGTGTAGGGGTTTCAGAGGGCTACGAGCAGTACTTC. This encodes CAWSVGVSEGYEQYF.

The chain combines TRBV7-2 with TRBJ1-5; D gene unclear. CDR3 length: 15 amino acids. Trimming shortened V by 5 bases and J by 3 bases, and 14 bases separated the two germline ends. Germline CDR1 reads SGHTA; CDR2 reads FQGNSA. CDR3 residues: CASSPPGRANQPQHF. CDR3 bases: TGTGCCAGCAGCCCTCCGGGGAGGGCCAATCAGCCCCAGCATTTT.

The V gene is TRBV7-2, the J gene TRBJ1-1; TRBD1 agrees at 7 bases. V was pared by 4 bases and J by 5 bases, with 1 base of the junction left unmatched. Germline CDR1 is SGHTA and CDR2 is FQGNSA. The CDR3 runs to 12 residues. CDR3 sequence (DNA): TGTGCCAGCAGCTCCAGGGGGACTGAAGCTTTCTTT. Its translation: CASSSRGTEAFF.

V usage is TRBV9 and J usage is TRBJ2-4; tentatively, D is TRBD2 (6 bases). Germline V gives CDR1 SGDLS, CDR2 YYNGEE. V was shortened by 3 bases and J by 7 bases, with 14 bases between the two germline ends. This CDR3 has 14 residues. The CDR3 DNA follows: TGTGCCAGCAGCGCGGGACTCAGCAGCAACATTCAGTACTTC. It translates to CASSAGLSSNIQYF.

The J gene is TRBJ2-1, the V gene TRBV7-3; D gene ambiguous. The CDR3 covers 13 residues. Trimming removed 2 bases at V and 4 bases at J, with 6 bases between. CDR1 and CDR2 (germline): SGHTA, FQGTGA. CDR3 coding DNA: TGTGCCAGCAGCTTAGTCGGGTACAATGAGCAGTTCTTC. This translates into CASSLVGYNEQFF.

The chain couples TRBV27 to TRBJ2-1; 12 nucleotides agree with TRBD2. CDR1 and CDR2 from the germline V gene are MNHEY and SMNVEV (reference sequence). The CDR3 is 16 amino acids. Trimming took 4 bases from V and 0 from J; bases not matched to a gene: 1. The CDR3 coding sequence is TGTGCCAGCAGTTGGACTAGCGGGGACTCCTACAATGAGCAGTTCTTC. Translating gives CASSWTSGDSYNEQFF.

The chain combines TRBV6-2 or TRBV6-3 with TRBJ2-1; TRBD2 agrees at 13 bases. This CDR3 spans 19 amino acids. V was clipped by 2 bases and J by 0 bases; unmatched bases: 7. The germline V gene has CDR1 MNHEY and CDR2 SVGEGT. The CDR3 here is CASSYGTSGVHSSYNEQFF. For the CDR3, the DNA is TGTGCCAGCAGTTACGGGACTAGCGGGGTTCATAGCTCCTACAATGAGCAGTTCTTC.

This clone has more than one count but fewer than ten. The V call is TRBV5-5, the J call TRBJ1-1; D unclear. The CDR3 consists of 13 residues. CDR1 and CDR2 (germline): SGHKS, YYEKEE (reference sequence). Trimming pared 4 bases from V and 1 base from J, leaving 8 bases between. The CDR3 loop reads CASSNKGNTEAFF. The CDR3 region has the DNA TGTGCCAGCAGCAACAAGGGGAACACTGAAGCTTTCTTT.

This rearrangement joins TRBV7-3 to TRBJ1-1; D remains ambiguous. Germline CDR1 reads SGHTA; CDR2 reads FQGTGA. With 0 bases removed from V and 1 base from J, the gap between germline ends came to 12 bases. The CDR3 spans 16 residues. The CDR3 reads CASSLTPLGQNTEAFF. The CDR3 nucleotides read TGTGCCAGCAGCTTAACCCCCCTAGGCCAGAACACTGAAGCTTTCTTT.

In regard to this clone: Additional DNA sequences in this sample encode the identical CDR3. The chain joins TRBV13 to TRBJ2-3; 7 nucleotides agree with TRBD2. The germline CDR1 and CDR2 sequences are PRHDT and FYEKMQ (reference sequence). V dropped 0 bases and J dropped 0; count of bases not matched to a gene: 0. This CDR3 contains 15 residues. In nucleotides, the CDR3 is TGTGCCAGCAGCTTAGGACTAGCGAGCACAGATACGCAGTATTTT. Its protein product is CASSLGLASTDTQYF. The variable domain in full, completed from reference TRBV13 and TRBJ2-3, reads AAGVIQSPRHLIKEKRETATLKCYPIPRHDTVYWYQQGPGQDPQFLISFYEKMQSDKGSIPDRFSAQQFSDYHSELNMSSLELGDSALYFCASSLGLASTDTQYFGPGTRLTVL.

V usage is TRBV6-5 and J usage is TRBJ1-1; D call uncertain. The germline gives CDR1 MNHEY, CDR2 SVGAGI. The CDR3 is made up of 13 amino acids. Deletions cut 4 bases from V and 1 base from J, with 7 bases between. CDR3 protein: CASSLRQNTEAFF. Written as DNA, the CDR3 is TGTGCCAGCAGTTTAAGACAGAACACTGAAGCTTTCTTT.

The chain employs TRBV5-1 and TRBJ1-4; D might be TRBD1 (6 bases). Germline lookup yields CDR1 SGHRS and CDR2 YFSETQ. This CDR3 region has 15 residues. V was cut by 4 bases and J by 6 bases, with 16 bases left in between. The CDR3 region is CASSVGRRGDEKLFF. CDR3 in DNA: TGCGCCAGCAGCGTTGGGAGGAGGGGGGATGAAAAACTGTTTTTT.

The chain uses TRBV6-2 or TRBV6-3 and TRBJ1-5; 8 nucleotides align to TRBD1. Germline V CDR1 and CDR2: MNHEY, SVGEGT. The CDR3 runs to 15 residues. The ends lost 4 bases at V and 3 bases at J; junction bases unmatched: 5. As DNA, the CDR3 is TGTGCCAGCAGTTCTCCGGACAGGGACAATCAGCCCCAGCATTTT. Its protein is CASSSPDRDNQPQHF.

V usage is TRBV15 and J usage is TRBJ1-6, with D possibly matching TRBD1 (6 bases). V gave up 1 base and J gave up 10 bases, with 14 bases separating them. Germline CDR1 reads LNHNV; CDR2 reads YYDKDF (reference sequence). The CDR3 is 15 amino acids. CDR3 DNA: TGTGCCACCAGCAGAGGAGGGGGTCCGCAATCACCCCTCCACTTT. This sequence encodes CATSRGGGPQSPLHF.

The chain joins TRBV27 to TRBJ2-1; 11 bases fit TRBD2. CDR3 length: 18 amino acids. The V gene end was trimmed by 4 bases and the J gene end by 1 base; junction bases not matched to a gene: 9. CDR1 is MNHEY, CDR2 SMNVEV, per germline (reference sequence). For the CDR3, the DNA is TGTGCCAGCAGTTCCCGTAGTAGCGGGAGGGAATCCTACAATGAGCAGTTCTTC. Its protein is CASSSRSSGRESYNEQFF.

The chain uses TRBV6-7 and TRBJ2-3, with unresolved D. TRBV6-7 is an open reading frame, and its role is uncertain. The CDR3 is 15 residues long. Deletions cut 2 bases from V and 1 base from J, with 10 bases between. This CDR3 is CASSYSYQGTDTQYF. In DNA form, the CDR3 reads TGTGCCAGCAGTTACAGTTACCAGGGCACAGATACGCAGTATTTT.

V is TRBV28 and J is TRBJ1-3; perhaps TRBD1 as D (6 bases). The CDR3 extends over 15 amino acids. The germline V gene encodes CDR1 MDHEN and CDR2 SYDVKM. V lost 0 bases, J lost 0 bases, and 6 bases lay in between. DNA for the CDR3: TGTGCCAGCAGTTTATGGACAGGCTCTGGAAACACCATATATTTT. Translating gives CASSLWTGSGNTIYF.

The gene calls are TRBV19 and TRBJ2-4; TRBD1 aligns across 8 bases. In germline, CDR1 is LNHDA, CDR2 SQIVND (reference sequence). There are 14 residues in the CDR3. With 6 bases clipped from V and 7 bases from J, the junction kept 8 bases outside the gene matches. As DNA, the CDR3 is TGTGCCAGTAGACAGACGACAGGGGTCAACATTCAGTACTTC. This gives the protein CASRQTTGVNIQYF.

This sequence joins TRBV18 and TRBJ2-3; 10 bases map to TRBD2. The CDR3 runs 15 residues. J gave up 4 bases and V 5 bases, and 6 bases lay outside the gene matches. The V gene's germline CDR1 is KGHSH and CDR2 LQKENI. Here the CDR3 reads CASSSGTSDSDTQYF. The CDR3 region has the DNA TGTGCCAGCTCATCCGGGACTAGCGATTCAGATACGCAGTATTTT.

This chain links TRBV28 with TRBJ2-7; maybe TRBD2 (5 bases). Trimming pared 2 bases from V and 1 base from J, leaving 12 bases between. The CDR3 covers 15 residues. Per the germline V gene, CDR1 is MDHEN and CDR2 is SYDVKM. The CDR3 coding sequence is TGTGCCAGCAGTTTAACGATCGGACTTTCCTACGAGCAGTACTTC. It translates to CASSLTIGLSYEQYF.

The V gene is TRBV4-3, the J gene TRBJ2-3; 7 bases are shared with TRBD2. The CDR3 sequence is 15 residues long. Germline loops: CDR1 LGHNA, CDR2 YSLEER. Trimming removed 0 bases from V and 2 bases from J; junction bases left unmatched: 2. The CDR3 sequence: CASSQESGNTDTQYF. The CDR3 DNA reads TGCGCCAGCAGCCAAGAGAGCGGGAACACAGATACGCAGTATTTT.

CDR3 region: CASSLGDGGAGRYNEQFF. CDR3 sequence (DNA): TGTGCCAGCAGCTTAGGCGACGGTGGGGCGGGGAGATACAATGAGCAGTTCTTC. The rearrangement joins TRBV13 to TRBJ2-1, with TRBD2 as a possible D gene (6 bases). V lost 0 bases, J lost 4 bases, and 19 bases lay in between. Germline assignment: CDR1 PRHDT and CDR2 FYEKMQ (reference sequence). The CDR3 totals 18 residues.

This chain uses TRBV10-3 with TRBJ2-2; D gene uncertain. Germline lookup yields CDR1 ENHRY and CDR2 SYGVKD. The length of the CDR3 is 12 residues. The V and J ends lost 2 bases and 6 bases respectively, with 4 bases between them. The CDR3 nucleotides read TGTGCCATCAGTGAGGGCCCCGGGGAGCTGTTTTTT. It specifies CAISEGPGELFF.

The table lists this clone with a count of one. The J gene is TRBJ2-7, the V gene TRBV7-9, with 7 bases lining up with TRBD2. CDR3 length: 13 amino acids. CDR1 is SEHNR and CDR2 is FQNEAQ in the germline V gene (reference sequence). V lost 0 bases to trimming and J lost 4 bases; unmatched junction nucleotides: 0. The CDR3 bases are TGTGCCAGCAGCTTAGCGGGAGGGTACGAGCAGTACTTC. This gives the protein CASSLAGGYEQYF.

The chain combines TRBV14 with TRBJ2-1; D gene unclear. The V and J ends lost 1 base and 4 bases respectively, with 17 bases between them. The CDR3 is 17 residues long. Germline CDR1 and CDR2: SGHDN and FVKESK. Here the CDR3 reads CASSQVPPGLGYNEQFF. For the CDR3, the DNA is TGTGCCAGCAGCCAAGTCCCCCCCGGGTTAGGATACAATGAGCAGTTCTTC.

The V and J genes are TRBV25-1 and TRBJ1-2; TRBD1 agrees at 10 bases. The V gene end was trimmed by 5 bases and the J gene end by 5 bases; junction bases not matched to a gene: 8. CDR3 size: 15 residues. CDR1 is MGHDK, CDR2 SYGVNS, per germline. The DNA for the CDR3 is TGTGCCAGCAGTTCCCCGGGACAGGGGCGGTATGGCTACACCTTC. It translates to CASSSPGQGRYGYTF.

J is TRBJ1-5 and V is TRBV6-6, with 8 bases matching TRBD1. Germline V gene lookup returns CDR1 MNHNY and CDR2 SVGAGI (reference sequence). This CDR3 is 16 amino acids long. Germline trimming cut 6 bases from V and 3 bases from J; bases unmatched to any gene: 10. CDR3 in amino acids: CASRLRTGRDNQPQHF. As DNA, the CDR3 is TGTGCCAGCAGGCTCAGGACAGGGCGGGACAATCAGCCCCAGCATTTT.

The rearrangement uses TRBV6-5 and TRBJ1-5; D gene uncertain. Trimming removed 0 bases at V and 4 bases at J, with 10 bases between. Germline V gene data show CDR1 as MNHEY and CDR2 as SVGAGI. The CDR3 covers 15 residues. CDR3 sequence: CASSYSRAGNQPQHF. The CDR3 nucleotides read TGTGCCAGCAGTTACTCGCGGGCGGGGAATCAGCCCCAGCATTTT.

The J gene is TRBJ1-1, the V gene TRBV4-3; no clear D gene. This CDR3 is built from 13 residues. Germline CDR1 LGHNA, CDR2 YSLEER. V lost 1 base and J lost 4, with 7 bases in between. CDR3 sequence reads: CASSQVGGTEAFF. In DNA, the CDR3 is TGCGCCAGCAGCCAAGTAGGAGGCACTGAAGCTTTCTTT.

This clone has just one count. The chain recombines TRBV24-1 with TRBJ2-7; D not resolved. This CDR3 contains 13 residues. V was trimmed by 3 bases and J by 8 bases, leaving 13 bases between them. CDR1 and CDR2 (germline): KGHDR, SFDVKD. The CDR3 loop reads CATSDAHSGKQYF. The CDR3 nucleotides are TGTGCCACCAGTGATGCGCACTCCGGTAAGCAGTACTTC.

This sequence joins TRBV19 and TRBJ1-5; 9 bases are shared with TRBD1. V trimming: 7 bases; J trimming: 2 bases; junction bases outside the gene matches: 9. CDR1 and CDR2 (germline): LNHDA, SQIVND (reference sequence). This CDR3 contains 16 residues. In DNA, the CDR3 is TGTGCCAGTACCCGATCCGGGACAGGGCGCAATCAGCCCCAGCATTTT. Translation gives CASTRSGTGRNQPQHF. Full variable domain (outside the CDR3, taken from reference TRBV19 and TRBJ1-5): DGGITQSPKYLFRKEGQNVTLSCEQNLNHDAMYWYRQDPGQGLRLIYYSQIVNDFQKGDIAEGYSVSREKKESFPLTVTSAQKNPTAFYLCASTRSGTGRNQPQHFGDGTRLSIL.